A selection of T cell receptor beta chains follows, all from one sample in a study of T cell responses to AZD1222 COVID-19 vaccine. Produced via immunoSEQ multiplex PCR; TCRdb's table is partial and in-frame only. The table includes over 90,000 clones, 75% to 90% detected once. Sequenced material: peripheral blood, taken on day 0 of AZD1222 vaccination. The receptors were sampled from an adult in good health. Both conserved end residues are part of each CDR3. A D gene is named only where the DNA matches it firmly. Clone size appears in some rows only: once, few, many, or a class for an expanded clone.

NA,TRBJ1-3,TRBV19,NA,CASSARDVGTIYF,TGTGCCAGTAGTGCCCGGGACGTAGGCACCATATATTTT
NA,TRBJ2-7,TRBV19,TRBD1,CASRQDRSYEQYF,TGTGCCAGTCGACAGGACAGGTCCTACGAGCAGTACTTC
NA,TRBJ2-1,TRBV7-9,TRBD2,CASSLGLADTYNEQFF,TGTGCCAGCAGCTTAGGACTAGCGGACACCTACAATGAGCAGTTCTTC
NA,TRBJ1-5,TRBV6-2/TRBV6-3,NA,CASSGQSNQPQHF,TGTGCCAGCAGTGGACAGTCCAATCAGCCCCAGCATTTT
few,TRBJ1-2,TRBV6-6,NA,CASSTTRGYTF,TGTGCCAGCAGTACAACCCGTGGCTACACCTTC
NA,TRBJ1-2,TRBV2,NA,CATEKTERGYTF,TGTGCCACCGAGAAGACAGAGAGAGGCTACACCTTC
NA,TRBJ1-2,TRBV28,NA,CASSSALQYGYTF,TGTGCCAGCAGCTCGGCGCTACAATATGGCTACACCTTC
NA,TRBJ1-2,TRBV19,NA,CASSRTQDYGYTF,TGTGCCAGTAGTAGGACACAGGACTATGGCTACACCTTC
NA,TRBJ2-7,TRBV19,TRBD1,CATRRDSEYYEQYF,TGTGCCACACGCCGGGACAGCGAGTACTACGAGCAGTACTTC
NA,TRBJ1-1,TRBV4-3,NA,CASSQAGNTEAFF,TGCGCCAGCAGCCAAGCTGGGAACACTGAAGCTTTCTTT
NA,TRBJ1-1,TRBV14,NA,CASSLLSYTEAFF,TGTGCCAGCAGCCTCCTATCTTACACTGAAGCTTTCTTT
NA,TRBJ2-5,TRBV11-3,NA,CASSPFDRQETQYF,TGTGCCAGCAGCCCTTTCGACAGACAAGAGACCCAGTACTTC
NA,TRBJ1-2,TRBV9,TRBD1,CASSVGPGTGEGYTF,TGTGCCAGCAGCGTAGGACCCGGGACAGGGGAGGGCTACACCTTC
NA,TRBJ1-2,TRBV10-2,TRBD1,CASRPGQIYGYTF,TGCGCCAGCAGACCGGGACAGATCTATGGCTACACCTTC
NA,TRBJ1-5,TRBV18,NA,CASSPGVSNQPQHF,TGTGCCAGCTCACCGGGAGTTAGCAATCAGCCCCAGCATTTT
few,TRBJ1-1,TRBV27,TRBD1,CASSQWGGGQGAFF,TGTGCCAGCAGTCAATGGGGCGGGGGACAGGGAGCTTTCTTT
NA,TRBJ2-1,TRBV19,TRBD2,CASSIDVAGSREQFF,TGTGCCAGTAGTATTGATGTAGCGGGGTCAAGGGAGCAGTTCTTC
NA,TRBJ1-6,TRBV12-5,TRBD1,CASGLRQGLTSTSGLNSPLHF,TGTGCTAGTGGTCTAAGACAGGGACTGACGTCTACCTCTGGATTGAATTCACCCCTCCACTTT
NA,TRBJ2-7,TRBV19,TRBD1,CASSRDRGLYEQYF,TGTGCCAGCAGCCGGGACAGGGGATTGTACGAGCAGTACTTC
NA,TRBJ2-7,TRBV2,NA,CASSFYEQYF,TGTGCCAGTAGTTTTTACGAGCAGTACTTC
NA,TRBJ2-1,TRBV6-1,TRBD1,CASSQSPGQGGEQFF,TGTGCCAGCAGTCAATCGCCGGGACAGGGAGGTGAGCAGTTCTTC
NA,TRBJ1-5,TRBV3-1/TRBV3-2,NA,CASSQVNSNQPQHF,TGTGCCAGCAGCCAAGTAAATAGCAATCAGCCCCAGCATTTT
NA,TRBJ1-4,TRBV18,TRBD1,CASSPRGVNEKLFF,TGTGCCAGCTCACCCAGGGGGGTGAATGAAAAACTGTTTTTT
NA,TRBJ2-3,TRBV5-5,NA,CASSLSDTQYF,TGTGCCAGCAGCTTATCAGATACGCAGTATTTT
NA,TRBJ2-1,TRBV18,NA,CASSSGPLEFF,TGTGCCAGCTCATCCGGACCTCTGGAGTTCTTC
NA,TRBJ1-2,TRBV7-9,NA,CASTLTDYYNYGYTF,TGTGCCAGCACCTTGACGGACTACTATAACTATGGCTACACCTTC
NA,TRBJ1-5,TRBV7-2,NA,CASSSTGSNQPQHF,TGTGCCAGCAGCTCGACCGGTAGCAATCAGCCCCAGCATTTT